Listed here is a single TCR beta chain. What antigen it recognizes has not been identified. There are no base qualities to consult, and no much larger clone falls within one base. The data derive from a study of shared clonotypes between healthy human individuals (dated by TCRdb to 2018 to 2020). Study-level background: A couple of women and a few men aged 18 to 49 years were included in the cohort. Per donor, three plates each were used for CD4 naive and CD4 memory, two for CD8 naive, and one for CD8 memory. Blood TCR repertoires of about 5 healthy adults were deeply sequenced to estimate repertoire size and the extent of clonotype sharing between individuals. Different laboratories and diverse techniques were used to prepare libraries and sequence TCR repertoires, to increase sequencing depth and limit assay-specific biases. Between about 0.8 and 9 billion PBMCs per donor were obtained by leukapheresis. Overall study outcomes, separate from this receptor: Even with the large sequencing depth, rarefaction of the sorted-subset datasets indicated that sequencing was incomplete. Only blood was sampled, and tissue TCR repertoires likely differ from those in blood. Across a few donors, approximately 5% of naive CD4, roughly 3.5% of naive CD8, around 2.5% of memory CD4, and approximately 0.4% of memory CD8 clonotypes were shared. The genetic and exposure-history diversity represented was limited by the small number of donors. Naive subsets generally had larger estimated clonotype richness than memory subsets did. Based on pairwise subsampling, the degree of clonotype sharing among donors was expected to be affected by sequencing depth. Clonotypes shared by all four sorted-subset donors showed higher generation probabilities than non-shared clonotypes.

CD8 naive samples were obtained by positive selection for CCR7 among CD45RO-negative cells, yielding a CD45RA+CCR7+ population from which TemRA cells were excluded. Healthy HIV-negative adults with no recently reported acute infections or vaccinations were included as donors. Every donor was a Caucasian adult living in Nashville, Tennessee, USA. Blood was collected by leukapheresis, and PBMCs were isolated by Ficoll-Histopaque density gradient centrifugation and then cryopreserved in liquid nitrogen vapor phase. Purity and quantity of every magnetically sorted T cell population were checked by analytical flow cytometry. Each sorted fraction had its genomic DNA isolated and then quantified by UV absorbance on a Nanodrop 2000c. CDR1 and CDR2, per the germline V gene, are SQVTM and ANQGSEA. Its CDR3 holds 12 amino acids, cysteine through phenylalanine. The entry retains the CDR3 DNA only, 36 bases that are in frame from base 1. The junction carries 6 bases between V and J, which are trimmed by 3 bases and 3 bases respectively.

TCR CDR3 regions were amplified from genomic DNA by multiplex PCR using the deep immunoSEQ assay. For each cell subset, the extracted genomic DNA was distributed evenly across all wells of several immunoSEQ 96-well plates, and each plate served as one replicate. For sorted subsets, each replicate PCR was loaded with 200 to 250 ng genomic DNA, equivalent to 25,000 to 30,000 T cell genomes. Purified libraries were measured with a Qubit 3.0 fluorometer, size-checked on a Bioanalyzer 2100, and measured again with the KAPA Library Quantification kit. Every immunoSEQ 96-well plate was sequenced on a dedicated single-read 150-cycle Illumina NextSeq 550 flow cell. The original pipeline was this. Because only junctional sequences without quality scores were contained in the immunoSEQ output, filtering matching that applied to full-length reads could not be performed. To assign V/J genes and CDR3, sequences were annotated against IMGT germline references using PyIR, a Python wrapper for IgBLAST v1.9. Reads were removed for weak V/J assignments (E-value above 1e-6), missing CDR3, stop codons, out-of-frame junctions, or ambiguous translated residues. V3J clonotypes were defined as sequences sharing an identical inferred V gene, J gene, and CDR3 amino acid sequence. The percentage overlap between two repertoires was calculated by dividing the number of shared unique clonotypes by the size of the smaller repertoire. Richness of each repertoire was evaluated using RTK rarefaction, the Chao1 estimator, and Recon v2.1 estimates of unobserved clonotypes. Generation probabilities for all TCRbeta clonotypes obtained by the gDNA method from a few donors were computed using OLGA. The table was pulled from immuneACCESS by TCRdb, which kept in-frame rearrangements only. Such tables lose some clones; where checked, under half of the loss comes from unresolved V genes, and the rest has no known cause. The V and J calls and clone size are taken from that table; D and trimming were inferred from the DNA. Recorded for this sample are about 700,000 clones; about 92% of them occurred a single time. The ten largest clones add up to 24% of the sample.

This receptor was taken from a young man in good health. What was sequenced was naive CD8+ T cells sorted from blood. The sample's cell subset or site, from its label and the paper: CD45RA+CCR7+. Here the chain combines TRBV29-1 and TRBJ2-1, with the D gene not confidently named. The bases read TGCAGCGTTGACGACAACTACAATGAGCAGTTCTTC. It codes for CSVDDNYNEQFF.